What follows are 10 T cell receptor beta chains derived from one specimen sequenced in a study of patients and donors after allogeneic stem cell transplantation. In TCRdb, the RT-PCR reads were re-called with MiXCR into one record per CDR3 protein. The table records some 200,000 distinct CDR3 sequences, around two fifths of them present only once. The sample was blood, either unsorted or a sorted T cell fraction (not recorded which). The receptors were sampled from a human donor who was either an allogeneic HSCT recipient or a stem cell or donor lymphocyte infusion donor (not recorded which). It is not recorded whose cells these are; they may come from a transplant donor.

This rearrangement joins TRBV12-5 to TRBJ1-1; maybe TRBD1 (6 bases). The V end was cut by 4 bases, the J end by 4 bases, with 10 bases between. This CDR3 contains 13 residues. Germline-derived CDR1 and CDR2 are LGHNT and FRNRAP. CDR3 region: CASGSGGSTEAFF. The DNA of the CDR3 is TGTGCTAGTGGTTCTGGGGGCAGCACTGAAGCTTTCTTT. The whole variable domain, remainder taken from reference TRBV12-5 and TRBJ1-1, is DARVTQTPRHKVTEMGQEVTMRCQPILGHNTVFWYRQTMMQGLELLAYFRNRAPLDDSGMPKDRFSAEMPDATLATLKIQPSEPRDSAVYFCASGSGGSTEAFFGQGTRLTVV.

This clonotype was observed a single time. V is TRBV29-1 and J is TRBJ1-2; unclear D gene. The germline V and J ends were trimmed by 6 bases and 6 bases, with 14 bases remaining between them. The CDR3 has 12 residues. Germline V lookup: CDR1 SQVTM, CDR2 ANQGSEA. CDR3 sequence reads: CSVTWRVDGYTF. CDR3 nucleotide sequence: TGCAGCGTGACCTGGCGGGTAGATGGCTACACCTTC.

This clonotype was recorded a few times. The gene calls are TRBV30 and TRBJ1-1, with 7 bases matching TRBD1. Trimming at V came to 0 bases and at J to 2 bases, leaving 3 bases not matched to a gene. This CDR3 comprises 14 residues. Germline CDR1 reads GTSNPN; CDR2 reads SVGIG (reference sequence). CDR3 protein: CAWSVQGGNTEAFF. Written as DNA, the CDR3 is TGTGCCTGGAGTGTACAAGGGGGCAACACTGAAGCTTTCTTT.

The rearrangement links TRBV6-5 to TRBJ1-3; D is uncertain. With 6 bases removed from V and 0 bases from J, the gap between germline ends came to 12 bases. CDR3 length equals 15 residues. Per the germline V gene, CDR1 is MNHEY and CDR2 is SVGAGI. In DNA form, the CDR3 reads TGTGCCAGCAGCCTTTGGGGTCCCTCTGGAAACACCATATATTTT. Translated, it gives CASSLWGPSGNTIYF.

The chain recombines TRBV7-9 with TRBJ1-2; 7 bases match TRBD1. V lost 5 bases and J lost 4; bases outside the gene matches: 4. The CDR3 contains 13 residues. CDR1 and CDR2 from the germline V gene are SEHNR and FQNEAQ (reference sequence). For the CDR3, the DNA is TGTGCCAGCAGCCCGGGACAGCCCTATGGCTACACCTTC. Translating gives CASSPGQPYGYTF.

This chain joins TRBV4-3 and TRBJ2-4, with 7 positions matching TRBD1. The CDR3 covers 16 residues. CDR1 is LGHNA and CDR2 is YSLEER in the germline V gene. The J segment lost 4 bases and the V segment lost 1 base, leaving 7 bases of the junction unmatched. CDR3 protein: CASSQAPGQRKNIQYF. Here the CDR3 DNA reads TGCGCCAGCAGCCAAGCCCCGGGACAGAGGAAAAACATTCAGTACTTC.

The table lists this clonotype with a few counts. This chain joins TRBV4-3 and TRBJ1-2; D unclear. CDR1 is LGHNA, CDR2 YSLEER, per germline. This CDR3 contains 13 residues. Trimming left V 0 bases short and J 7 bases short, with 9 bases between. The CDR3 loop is CASSQDLYPGYTF. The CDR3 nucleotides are TGCGCCAGCAGCCAAGATCTCTACCCTGGCTACACCTTC.

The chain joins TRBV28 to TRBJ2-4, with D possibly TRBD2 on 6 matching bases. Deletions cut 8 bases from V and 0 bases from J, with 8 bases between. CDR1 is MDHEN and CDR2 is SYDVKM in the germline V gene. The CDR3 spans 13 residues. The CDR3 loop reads CASGLIAKNIQYF. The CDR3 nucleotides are TGTGCCAGCGGACTAATAGCCAAAAACATTCAGTACTTC.

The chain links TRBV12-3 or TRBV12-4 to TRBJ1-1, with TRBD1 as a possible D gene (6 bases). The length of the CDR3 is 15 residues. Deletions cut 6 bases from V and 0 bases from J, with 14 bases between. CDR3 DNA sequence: TGTGCCAGCAGCCTCTTCCCAGGGGTGAACACTGAAGCTTTCTTT. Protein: CASSLFPGVNTEAFF.

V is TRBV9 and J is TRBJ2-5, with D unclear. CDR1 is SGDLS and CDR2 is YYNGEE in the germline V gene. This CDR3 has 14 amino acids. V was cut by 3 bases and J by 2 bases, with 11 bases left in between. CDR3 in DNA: TGTGCCAGCAGCGGCCCCCTGGGTCAAGAGACCCAGTACTTC. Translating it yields CASSGPLGQETQYF.